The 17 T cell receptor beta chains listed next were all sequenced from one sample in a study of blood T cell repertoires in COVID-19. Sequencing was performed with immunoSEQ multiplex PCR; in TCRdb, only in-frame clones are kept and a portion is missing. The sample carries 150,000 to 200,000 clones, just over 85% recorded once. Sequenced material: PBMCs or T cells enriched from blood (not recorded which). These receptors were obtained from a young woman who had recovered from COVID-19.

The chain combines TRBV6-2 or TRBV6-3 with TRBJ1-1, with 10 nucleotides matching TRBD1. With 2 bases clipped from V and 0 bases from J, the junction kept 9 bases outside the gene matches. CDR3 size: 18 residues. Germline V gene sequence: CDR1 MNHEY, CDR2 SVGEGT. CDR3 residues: CASSYDPRQGALNTEAFF. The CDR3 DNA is TGTGCCAGCAGTTACGATCCGAGACAGGGGGCGCTGAACACTGAAGCTTTCTTT.

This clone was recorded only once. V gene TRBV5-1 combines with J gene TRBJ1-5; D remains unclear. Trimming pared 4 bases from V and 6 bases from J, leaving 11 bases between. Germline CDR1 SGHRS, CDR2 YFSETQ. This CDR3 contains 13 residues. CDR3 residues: CASSPEGGQPQHF. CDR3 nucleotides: TGCGCCAGCAGCCCTGAGGGAGGTCAGCCCCAGCATTTT.

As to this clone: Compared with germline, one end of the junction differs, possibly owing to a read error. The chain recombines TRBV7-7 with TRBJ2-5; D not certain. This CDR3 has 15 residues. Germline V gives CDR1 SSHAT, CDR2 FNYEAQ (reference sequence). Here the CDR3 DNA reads TGTGCTAGCAGCTTCCGACACCAGTACCAAGAGACCCAGTACTTC. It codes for CASSFRHQYQETQYF.

CDR3 sequence (DNA): TGCGCCAGCAGCCAAGGTTGGGTAGCGGGAGGGACCGGGGAGCTGTTTTTT. Translated: CASSQGWVAGGTGELFF. This rearrangement joins TRBV4-1 to TRBJ2-2; 11 bases match TRBD2. Germline V CDR1 and CDR2: MGHRA, YSYEKL. V lost 1 base and J lost 5; bases outside the gene matches: 6. The CDR3 is 17 residues long.

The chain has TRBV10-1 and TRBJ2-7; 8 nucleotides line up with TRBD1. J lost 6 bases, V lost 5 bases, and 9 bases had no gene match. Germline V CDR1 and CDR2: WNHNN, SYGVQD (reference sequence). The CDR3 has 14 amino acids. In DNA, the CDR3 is TGCGCCAGCAGTAAAGACAGGGGCCCTACCGAGCAGTACTTC. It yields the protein CASSKDRGPTEQYF.

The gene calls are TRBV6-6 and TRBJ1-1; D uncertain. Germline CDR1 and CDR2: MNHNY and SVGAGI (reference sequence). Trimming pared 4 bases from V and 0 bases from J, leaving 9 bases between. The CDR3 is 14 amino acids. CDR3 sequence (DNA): TGTGCCAGCAGTTTTGGAGGGATGAACACTGAAGCTTTCTTT. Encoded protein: CASSFGGMNTEAFF.

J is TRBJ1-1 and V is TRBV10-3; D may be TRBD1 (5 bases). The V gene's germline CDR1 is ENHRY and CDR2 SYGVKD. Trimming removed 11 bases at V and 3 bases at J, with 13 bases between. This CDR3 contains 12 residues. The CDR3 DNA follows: TGTGCCGCTAATCGGGGGGACACTGAAGCTTTCTTT. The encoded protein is CAANRGDTEAFF.

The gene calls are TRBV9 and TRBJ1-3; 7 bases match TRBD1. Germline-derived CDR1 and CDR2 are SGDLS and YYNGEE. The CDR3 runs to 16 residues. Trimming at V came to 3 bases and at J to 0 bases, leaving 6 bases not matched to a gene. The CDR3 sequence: CASSARTGSSGNTIYF. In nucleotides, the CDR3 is TGTGCCAGCAGCGCTAGGACAGGAAGCTCTGGAAACACCATATATTTT. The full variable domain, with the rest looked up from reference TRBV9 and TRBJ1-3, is DSGVTQTPKHLITATGQRVTLRCSPRSGDLSVYWYQQSLDQGLQFLIQYYNGEERAKGNILERFSAQQFPDLHSELNLSSLELGDSALYFCASSARTGSSGNTIYFGEGSWLTVV.

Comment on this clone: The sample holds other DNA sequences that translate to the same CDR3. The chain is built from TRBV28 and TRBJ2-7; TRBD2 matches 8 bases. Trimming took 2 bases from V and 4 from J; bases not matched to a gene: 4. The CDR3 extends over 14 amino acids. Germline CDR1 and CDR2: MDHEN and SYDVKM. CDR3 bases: TGTGCCAGCAGTTTAGCGGGAGGTACTTACGAGCAGTACTTC. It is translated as CASSLAGGTYEQYF. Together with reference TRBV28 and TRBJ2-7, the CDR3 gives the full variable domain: DVKVTQSSRYLVKRTGEKVFLECVQDMDHENMFWYRQDPGLGLRLIYFSYDVKMKEKGDIPEGYSVSREKKERFSLILESASTNQTSMYLCASSLAGGTYEQYFGPGTRLTVT.

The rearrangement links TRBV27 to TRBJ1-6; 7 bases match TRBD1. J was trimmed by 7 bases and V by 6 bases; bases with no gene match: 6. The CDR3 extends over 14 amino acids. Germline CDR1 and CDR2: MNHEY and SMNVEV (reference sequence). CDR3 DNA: TGTGCCAGCAGCATAACAGGGGAGAATTCACCCCTCCACTTT. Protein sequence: CASSITGENSPLHF.

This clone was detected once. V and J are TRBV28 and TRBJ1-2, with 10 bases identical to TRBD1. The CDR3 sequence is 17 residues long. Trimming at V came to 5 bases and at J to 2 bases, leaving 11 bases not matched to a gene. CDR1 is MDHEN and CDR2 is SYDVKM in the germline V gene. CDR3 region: CASSRVGQGQGNYGYTF. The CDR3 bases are TGTGCCAGCAGTCGCGTAGGACAGGGACAGGGGAACTATGGCTACACCTTC.

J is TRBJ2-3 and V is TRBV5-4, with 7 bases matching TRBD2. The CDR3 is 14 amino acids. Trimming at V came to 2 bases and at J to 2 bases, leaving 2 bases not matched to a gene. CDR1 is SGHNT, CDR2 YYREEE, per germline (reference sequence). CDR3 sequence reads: CASSLGLVTDTQYF. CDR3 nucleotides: TGTGCCAGCAGCTTAGGACTAGTCACAGATACGCAGTATTTT. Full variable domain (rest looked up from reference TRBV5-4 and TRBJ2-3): ETGVTQSPTHLIKTRGQQVTLRCSSQSGHNTVSWYQQALGQGPQFIFQYYREEENGRGNFPPRFSGLQFPNYSSELNVNALELDDSALYLCASSLGLVTDTQYFGPGTRLTVL.

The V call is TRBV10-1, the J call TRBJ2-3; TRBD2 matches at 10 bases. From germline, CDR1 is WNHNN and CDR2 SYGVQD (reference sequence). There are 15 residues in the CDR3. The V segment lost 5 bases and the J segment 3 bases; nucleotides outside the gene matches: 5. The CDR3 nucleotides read TGCGCCAGCAGTCTAGCGGGAGATGGAACAGATACGCAGTATTTT. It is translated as CASSLAGDGTDTQYF.

The CDR3 DNA follows: TGTGCCAGCAGTGAAGGGACAGGGGGCTCCTACGAGCAGTACTTC. Amino acids: CASSEGTGGSYEQYF. The genes are TRBV6-1 and TRBJ2-7; 10 positions agree with TRBD1. The CDR3 is 15 residues long. V lost 1 base and J lost 0; bases outside the gene matches: 0. Germline V gene data show CDR1 as MNHNS and CDR2 as SASEGT.

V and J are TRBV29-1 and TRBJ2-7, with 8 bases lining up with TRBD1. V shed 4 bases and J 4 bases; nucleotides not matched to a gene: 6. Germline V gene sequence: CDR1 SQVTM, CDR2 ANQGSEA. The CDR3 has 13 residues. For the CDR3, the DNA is TGCAGCGTTGGGGCAGGGGGCGGGTACGAGCAGTACTTC. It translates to CSVGAGGGYEQYF.

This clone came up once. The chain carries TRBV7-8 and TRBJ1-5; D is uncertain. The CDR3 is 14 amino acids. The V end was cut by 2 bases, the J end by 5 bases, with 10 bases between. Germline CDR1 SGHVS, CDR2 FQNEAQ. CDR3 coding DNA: TGTGCCAGCAGCTTATCTGAGGTTGATCAGCCCCAGCATTTT. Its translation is CASSLSEVDQPQHF. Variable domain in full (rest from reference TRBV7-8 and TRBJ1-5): GAGVSQSPRYKVAKRGQDVALRCDPISGHVSLFWYQQALGQGPEFLTYFQNEAQLDKSGLPSDRFFAERPEGSVSTLKIQRTQQEDSAVYLCASSLSEVDQPQHFGDGTRLSIL.

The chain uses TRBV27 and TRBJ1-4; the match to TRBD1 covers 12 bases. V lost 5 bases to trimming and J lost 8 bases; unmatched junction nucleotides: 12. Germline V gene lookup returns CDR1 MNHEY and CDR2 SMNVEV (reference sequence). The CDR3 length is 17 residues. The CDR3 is CASSPGTGGVRSEKLFF. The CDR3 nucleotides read TGTGCCAGCAGTCCCGGGACAGGGGGCGTTCGATCGGAAAAACTGTTTTTT. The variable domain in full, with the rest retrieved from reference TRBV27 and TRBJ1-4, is EAQVTQNPRYLITVTGKKLTVTCSQNMNHEYMSWYRQDPGLGLRQIYYSMNVEVTDKGDVPEGYKVSRKEKRNFPLILESPSPNQTSLYFCASSPGTGGVRSEKLFFGSGTQLSVL.